The next 22 T cell receptor beta chains were all read from a single sample in a study of cytotoxic CD8 clonotypes in ibrutinib-treated CLL. The table came from immunoSEQ multiplex PCR; TCRdb's copy has only in-frame clones and leaves some out. The sample consists of some 350,000 clones, roughly 70% of them appearing once. The sample here was PBMCs, taken after 36 months of ibrutinib treatment. Every receptor here comes from a human donor with chronic lymphocytic leukemia.

This clone is a singleton in its sample. The rearrangement joins TRBV5-1 to TRBJ2-7; 9 positions agree with TRBD2. V lost 2 bases to trimming and J lost 5 bases; unmatched junction nucleotides: 5. From germline, CDR1 is SGHRS and CDR2 YFSETQ. The CDR3 contains 14 residues. The CDR3 region is CASSFGTSSHEQYF. Written as DNA, the CDR3 is TGCGCCAGCAGCTTCGGGACTAGCAGCCACGAGCAGTACTTC.

The chain carries TRBV11-2 and TRBJ2-7, with D unresolved. Germline CDR1 and CDR2: SGHAT and FQNNGV. The CDR3 has 14 residues. V was cut by 4 bases and J by 0 bases, with 10 bases left in between. Here the CDR3 DNA reads TGTGCCAGCAGCTCCCCAATTCTCTCCTACGAGCAGTACTTC. It specifies CASSSPILSYEQYF.

The V and J genes are TRBV6-6 and TRBJ2-3; 7 bases line up with TRBD2. Germline V lookup: CDR1 MNHNY, CDR2 SVGAGI (reference sequence). There are 16 residues in the CDR3. With 2 bases clipped from V and 4 bases from J, the junction kept 9 bases outside the gene matches. Here the CDR3 reads CASSYHERGSADTQYF. Written as DNA, the CDR3 is TGTGCCAGCAGTTACCACGAGCGGGGTAGTGCAGATACGCAGTATTTT.

This chain joins TRBV7-3 and TRBJ2-3; 10 bases fit TRBD1. With V trimmed by 5 bases and J by 1 base, 3 bases remained unmatched. This CDR3 is 15 amino acids long. The germline V gene encodes CDR1 SGHTA and CDR2 FQGTGA. CDR3 DNA sequence: TGTGCCAGCAGCGTCGACAGGGGGCGCACAGATACGCAGTATTTT. Protein: CASSVDRGRTDTQYF.

This sequence joins TRBV9 and TRBJ1-2, with D maybe TRBD1 (5 bases). The CDR3 has 14 amino acids. Germline CDR1 reads SGDLS; CDR2 reads YYNGEE. V lost 0 bases to trimming and J lost 0 bases, with 6 bases between them. The CDR3 coding sequence is TGTGCCAGCAGCGTAGGCAGGGCTAACTATGGCTACACCTTC. This encodes CASSVGRANYGYTF.

The V and J genes are TRBV28 and TRBJ2-7; 12 nucleotides agree with TRBD2. The CDR3 totals 14 residues. Losses at the gene ends were 3 bases for V and 7 bases for J; bases not matched to a gene: 4. Germline assignment: CDR1 MDHEN and CDR2 SYDVKM. DNA of the CDR3: TGTGCCAGCAGTTTTGGTCTAGCGGGAGGGGAGCAGTACTTC. As protein: CASSFGLAGGEQYF.

Concerning this clone itself: Relative to the germline gene, one junction end is altered; a read error may explain this. V and J are TRBV2 and TRBJ2-7; D not resolved. The CDR3 is 11 amino acids. In germline, CDR1 is SNHLY, CDR2 FYNNEI. CDR3 in DNA: TGTGCCAGCAGTGAAGGTAGACCGGTTCGGTTC. Protein sequence: CASSEGRPVRF.

This clone was recorded a few times. The chain links TRBV2 to TRBJ2-5, with 13 bases that match TRBD2. From germline, CDR1 is SNHLY and CDR2 FYNNEI. Trimming at V came to 8 bases and at J to 2 bases, leaving 5 bases not matched to a gene. The CDR3 is 15 amino acids. CDR3 coding DNA: TGTGCCAGCCGGAAACTAGCGGGAGGGCAAGAGACCCAGTACTTC. As protein: CASRKLAGGQETQYF. Based on the CDR3 plus reference TRBV2 and TRBJ2-5, the full variable domain is EPEVTQTPSHQVTQMGQEVILRCVPISNHLYFYWYRQILGQKVEFLVSFYNNEISEKSEIFDDQFSVERPDGSNFTLKIRSTKLEDSAMYFCASRKLAGGQETQYFGPGTRLLVL.

The V and J genes are TRBV29-1 and TRBJ2-1; D perhaps matches TRBD1 (6 bases). Trimming left V 3 bases short and J 3 bases short, with 18 bases between. This CDR3 is 16 amino acids long. CDR1 SQVTM and CDR2 ANQGSEA come from the germline V gene. CDR3 sequence reads: CSVDGLPTGGYNEQFF. DNA of the CDR3: TGCAGCGTTGACGGGCTACCGACAGGAGGCTACAATGAGCAGTTCTTC.

The CDR3 spells CASSQEGGANYGYTF. CDR3 DNA sequence: TGCGCCAGCAGCCAAGAAGGCGGAGCTAACTATGGCTACACCTTC. The chain combines TRBV4-1 with TRBJ1-2; D uncertain. Trimming stripped 0 bases from V and 0 bases from J, with 8 bases between. The CDR3 sequence is 15 residues long. Germline V gene lookup returns CDR1 MGHRA and CDR2 YSYEKL.

The chain uses TRBV15 and TRBJ2-7; TRBD2 matches 8 bases. CDR3 length equals 18 residues. Unmatched junction bases numbered 14, after V lost 3 bases and J lost 1 base. Germline assignment: CDR1 LNHNV and CDR2 YYDKDF (reference sequence). The DNA of the CDR3 is TGTGCCACCAGCAGCCAAACTCCAACTAGCGGACCTTCCTACGAGCAGTACTTC. Amino acids: CATSSQTPTSGPSYEQYF.

This clone was seen many times. The genes are TRBV25-1 and TRBJ1-2; D is unresolved. The germline V gene has CDR1 MGHDK and CDR2 SYGVNS. V lost 6 bases and J lost 4, with 9 bases in between. This CDR3 comprises 12 residues. CDR3 region: CASRRESYGYTF. CDR3 in DNA: TGTGCCAGCAGGAGGGAAAGCTATGGCTACACCTTC.

The rearrangement links TRBV2 to TRBJ2-3; 8 bases fit TRBD2. The CDR3 sequence is 15 residues long. The V segment lost 8 bases and the J segment 1 base; nucleotides outside the gene matches: 8. Germline-derived CDR1 and CDR2 are SNHLY and FYNNEI. The CDR3 reads CASAPQAGGTDTQYF. The CDR3 DNA reads as TGTGCCAGCGCACCCCAAGCGGGAGGCACAGATACGCAGTATTTT.

The rearrangement joins TRBV7-2 to TRBJ2-1, with D unresolved. Deletions cut 5 bases from V and 3 bases from J, with 11 bases between. Germline values: CDR1 SGHTA, CDR2 FQGNSA. This CDR3 comprises 14 residues. In DNA form, the CDR3 reads TGTGCCAGCAGCCCCCCCCGGGTCTACAATGAGCAGTTCTTC. Translating gives CASSPPRVYNEQFF.

The CDR3 here is CATSRGGQGAGEQFF. The CDR3 bases are TGTGCCACCAGCAGAGGGGGACAGGGGGCTGGGGAGCAGTTCTTC. The chain couples TRBV15 to TRBJ2-1; TRBD1 agrees at 12 bases. Germline-derived CDR1 and CDR2 are LNHNV and YYDKDF (reference sequence). CDR3 length equals 15 residues. J gave up 10 bases and V 1 base, and 5 bases lay outside the gene matches.

The sample holds one count of this clone. The V gene is TRBV6-1, the J gene TRBJ1-1; D is possibly TRBD1 (6 bases). The CDR3 is 13 amino acids. From germline, CDR1 is MNHNS and CDR2 SASEGT. V was cut by 3 bases and J by 4 bases, with 9 bases left in between. The DNA of the CDR3 is TGTGCCAGCAGTGACAGGGGACGCACTGAAGCTTTCTTT. Translating gives CASSDRGRTEAFF.

This chain uses TRBV4-1 with TRBJ2-1; D not resolved. CDR1 MGHRA and CDR2 YSYEKL come from the germline V gene. The CDR3 sequence is 15 residues long. The V end was cut by 1 base, the J end by 0 bases, with 7 bases between. The CDR3 bases are TGCGCCAGCAGCCAAGTTATCAGCTCCTACAATGAGCAGTTCTTC. Translated: CASSQVISSYNEQFF.

The chain has TRBV9 and TRBJ2-2; 8 nucleotides agree with TRBD2. Germline V gene lookup returns CDR1 SGDLS and CDR2 YYNGEE. Unmatched junction bases numbered 18, after V lost 4 bases and J lost 4 bases. This CDR3 is 19 amino acids long. In DNA, the CDR3 is TGTGCCAGCAGCCCCCGGGGGGGGATTGCGGGAGGAGGCACCGGGGAGCTGTTTTTT. This gives the protein CASSPRGGIAGGGTGELFF.

The rearrangement joins TRBV19 to TRBJ2-2; a possible D gene is TRBD2 (6 bases). This CDR3 has 14 residues. CDR1 is LNHDA and CDR2 is SQIVND in the germline V gene (reference sequence). V was trimmed by 7 bases and J by 2 bases, leaving 11 bases between them. CDR3 nucleotides: TGTGCCAGTAACCCGGGACTTAACACCGGGGAGCTGTTTTTT. Translated: CASNPGLNTGELFF. The full variable domain, rest sourced from reference TRBV19 and TRBJ2-2, is DGGITQSPKYLFRKEGQNVTLSCEQNLNHDAMYWYRQDPGQGLRLIYYSQIVNDFQKGDIAEGYSVSREKKESFPLTVTSAQKNPTAFYLCASNPGLNTGELFFGEGSRLTVL.

The rearrangement links TRBV7-3 to TRBJ2-2, with D perhaps matching TRBD1 or TRBD2 (6 bases each). The CDR3 length is 17 residues. Germline CDR1 and CDR2: SGHTA and FQGTGA. The ends were cut back, 2 bases at V and 1 base at J, with 14 bases in the middle. The CDR3 DNA reads as TGTGCCAGCAGCTTAGGCAGGGGAGGTTGGAACACCGGGGAGCTGTTTTTT. Translation: CASSLGRGGWNTGELFF.

This clone occurred a few times. This chain connects TRBV23-1 to TRBJ1-2, with D possibly matching TRBD1 (5 bases). TRBV23-1 is designated an ORF whose function remains uncertain. The CDR3 is 12 residues long. V was pared by 2 bases and J by 6 bases, with 7 bases between. The CDR3 spells CASSQQGHGYTF. DNA of the CDR3: TGCGCCAGCAGTCAACAGGGCCATGGCTACACCTTC.

The chain uses TRBV5-1 and TRBJ2-5, with D possibly being TRBD1 (5 bases). There are 14 residues in the CDR3. The V end lost 4 bases, the J end lost 2 bases, and 12 bases lay between the germline ends. CDR1 is SGHRS, CDR2 YFSETQ, per germline. CDR3 DNA: TGCGCCAGCAGCCCCGGACATCCTCAAGAGACCCAGTACTTC. Protein sequence: CASSPGHPQETQYF. The entire variable domain, with the rest obtained from reference TRBV5-1 and TRBJ2-5, is as follows: KAGVTQTPRYLIKTRGQQVTLSCSPISGHRSVSWYQQTPGQGLQFLFEYFSETQRNKGNFPGRFSGRQFSNSRSEMNVSTLELGDSALYLCASSPGHPQETQYFGPGTRLLVL.